Following are 9 T cell receptor beta chains from one sample sequenced in a study of T-cell memory formation after mild COVID-19 (dated by TCRdb to the early 2020s). Receptor libraries were prepared by 5' RACE. TCRdb shows the sequencer as Illumina NovaSeq 6000. Clones were called with MiXCR by TCRdb after fastp trimmed the public reads at Q25, and only in-frame beta chains were retained. Each CDR3 protein gets just one entry, which takes the most common genes and DNA from the rows behind it. Counted in this sample were 550,000 to 700,000 distinct CDR3 sequences; 17% of them appeared once. 8.1% of the sample is taken by the ten largest. Sequenced sample: PBMCs or a T cell subset sorted from them (not recorded which). The receptor source for this set is an adult woman who had mild COVID-19 (a few samples of this study predate the infection). The sample titles of this study are shuffled in the database, so cell type and time point are left out; the donor was told from shared clones.

Many counts were recorded for this clonotype. The chain has TRBV12-3 or TRBV12-4 and TRBJ2-7; TRBD1 agrees at 8 bases. The CDR3 spans 13 residues. With 6 bases clipped from V and 2 bases from J, the junction kept 3 bases outside the gene matches. This chain's CDR3 is CASSQGATYEQYF. DNA for the CDR3: TGTGCCAGCAGCCAGGGGGCTACCTACGAGCAGTACTTC.

This clonotype showed up just once. The V call is TRBV5-1, the J call TRBJ2-1; 11 bases align to TRBD2. Germline loops: CDR1 SGHRS, CDR2 YFSETQ. V shed 4 bases, J shed 0 bases, and the junction held 9 bases outside the gene matches. CDR3 length equals 18 residues. The DNA of the CDR3 is TGCGCCAGCAGCCCGGGACTAGCGGTTATTAGCTCCTACAATGAGCAGTTCTTC. Translated: CASSPGLAVISSYNEQFF.

Only a few counts were recorded for this clonotype. The chain combines TRBV20-1 with TRBJ1-5; tentative D call: TRBD1 (5 bases). The ends were cut back, 0 bases at V and 4 bases at J, with 10 bases in the middle. Germline CDR1 DFQATT, CDR2 SNEGSKA (reference sequence). CDR3 length: 14 amino acids. The CDR3 spells CSAREPGTNQPQHF. The CDR3 bases are TGCAGTGCTAGAGAGCCAGGGACTAATCAGCCCCAGCATTTT.

This chain connects TRBV27 to TRBJ2-3, with D tentatively TRBD2 (6 bases). The germline V gene encodes CDR1 MNHEY and CDR2 SMNVEV (reference sequence). The CDR3 has 14 amino acids. V was cut by 7 bases and J by 2 bases, with 13 bases left in between. CDR3 sequence (DNA): TGTGCCAGCAACTCGGCGGGGCTCACAGATACGCAGTATTTT. Translated: CASNSAGLTDTQYF.

V is TRBV4-1 and J is TRBJ1-2; D may be TRBD1 (5 bases). V lost 2 bases, J lost 2 bases, and 12 bases lay in between. Germline loops: CDR1 MGHRA, CDR2 YSYEKL. The CDR3 loop spans 15 amino acids. The DNA of the CDR3 is TGCGCCAGCAGCCAATACTACAAGGGGAACTATGGCTACACCTTC. This encodes CASSQYYKGNYGYTF.

This clonotype was picked up a small number of times. CDR3 bases: TGTGCCAGCTCACCTTGGCGGGAGCAAGAGACCCAGTACTTC. Its protein is CASSPWREQETQYF. V and J are TRBV18 and TRBJ2-5; TRBD2 matches at 7 bases. The CDR3 sequence is 14 residues long. Trimming at V came to 3 bases and at J to 2 bases, leaving 3 bases not matched to a gene. Looked up from germline, CDR1 is KGHSH and CDR2 is LQKENI.

J is TRBJ1-3 and V is TRBV12-3 or TRBV12-4; 9 bases match TRBD1. This CDR3 is built from 17 residues. V trimming: 4 bases; J trimming: 0 bases; junction bases outside the gene matches: 7. The CDR3 bases are TGTGCCAGCAGTTGGGGACAGGGTTTACTCTCTGGAAACACCATATATTTT. Translated: CASSWGQGLLSGNTIYF.

This clonotype appeared a few times. V and J are TRBV19 and TRBJ1-5; D is ambiguous. CDR1 LNHDA and CDR2 SQIVND come from the germline V gene (reference sequence). The length of the CDR3 is 15 residues. V lost 3 bases and J lost 5, with 14 bases in between. The CDR3 spells CASSIPQSPHQPQHF. In DNA, the CDR3 is TGTGCCAGTAGTATCCCTCAGTCGCCCCATCAGCCCCAGCATTTT. The variable domain in full, completed from reference TRBV19 and TRBJ1-5, reads DGGITQSPKYLFRKEGQNVTLSCEQNLNHDAMYWYRQDPGQGLRLIYYSQIVNDFQKGDIAEGYSVSREKKESFPLTVTSAQKNPTAFYLCASSIPQSPHQPQHFGDGTRLSIL.

The chain couples TRBV20-1 to TRBJ2-2; 10 bases are a match to TRBD2. The CDR3 has 15 residues. V dropped 6 bases and J dropped 1; count of bases not matched to a gene: 5. Per the germline V gene, CDR1 is DFQATT and CDR2 is SNEGSKA (reference sequence). The CDR3 protein is CSAILAGVNTGELFF. The CDR3 coding sequence is TGCAGTGCGATCCTAGCGGGGGTGAACACCGGGGAGCTGTTTTTT.